The sequence of this TCR beta chain was determined in a study of blood T cell repertoires in COVID-19. CDR3 length: 12 amino acids. The germline gives CDR1 SGHTA, CDR2 FQGNSA. V lost 3 bases, J lost 7 bases, and 7 bases lay in between. Using immunoSEQ multiplex PCR, the repertoire was profiled, and TCRdb retains in-frame clones only, with some absent. Altogether 200,000 to 250,000 clones are present, 84% being singletons, with the ten largest covering approximately 10%. In regard to this clone: Other DNA variants within this sample encode the same CDR3.

This clonotype originated in a man aged 45-60 years with active or convalescent COVID-19. The sample comprised peripheral blood. The J gene is TRBJ2-1, the V gene TRBV7-2, with D perhaps TRBD2 (6 bases). The CDR3 region has the DNA TGTGCCAGCAGCTTCGCGGGGAATGAGCAGTTCTTC. Residues: CASSFAGNEQFF.